A selection of T cell receptor beta chains follows, all from one sample in a study of molecular identifiers for immune sequencing clone quantification. TCRdb re-derived calls from the PCR reads in MiXCR, one entry per CDR3 protein. Among hundreds of thousands of distinct CDR3 sequences listed, around 25% were seen once. Sequencing was performed on naive CD8+ T cells from blood, with Jurkat cell RNA spiked in. Receptors were obtained from a human donor in good health. Some libraries in this study had Jurkat cell RNA spiked in. Each CDR3 is given with its conserved first and last residue. Fields, in order: clone size, D gene, J gene, V gene, CDR3 protein, CDR3 DNA. D genes are given only for firm matches. Clone size is shown for a subset of rows, as once, few, many or a class of expanded clone.

few . TRBJ1-5 TRBV4-3 CASSQDPTGHSNQPQHF TGCGCCAGCAGCCAAGATCCCACCGGCCATAGCAATCAGCCCCAGCATTTT
. . TRBJ2-7 TRBV7-9 CASSLGQISIYEQYF TGTGCCAGCAGCTTAGGACAGATATCTATCTACGAGCAGTACTTC
many TRBD1 TRBJ2-5 TRBV28 CASSPYRGLETQYF TGTGCCAGCAGTCCATACAGGGGGTTAGAGACCCAGTACTTC
many . TRBJ1-1 TRBV7-8 CASSLETGTEAFF TGTGCCAGCAGCTTAGAAACAGGGACCGAAGCTTTCTTT
many . TRBJ2-2 TRBV20-1 CSAINTGELFF TGCAGTGCTATAAACACCGGGGAGCTGTTTTTT
few TRBD2 TRBJ2-7 TRBV7-9 CASNPGTTYEQYF TGTGCCAGCAACCCCGGGACTACCTACGAGCAGTACTTC
few TRBD1 TRBJ1-1 TRBV12-3/TRBV12-4 CATRTGGRPEAFF TGTGCCACGAGGACAGGTGGACGTCCTGAAGCTTTCTTT
. . TRBJ2-5 TRBV20-1 CSARGQEEAQYF TGCAGTGCCAGAGGGCAGGAAGAGGCCCAGTACTTC
many . TRBJ2-2 TRBV29-1 CSAKGQNTGELFF TGCAGCGCAAAGGGACAGAACACCGGGGAGCTGTTTTTT
many . TRBJ2-4 TRBV12-3/TRBV12-4 CASSLGGTNIQYF TGTGCCAGCAGTTTAGGGGGCACAAACATTCAGTACTTC
many . TRBJ2-7 TRBV14 CASSQRVLPYEQYF TGTGCCAGCAGCCAGAGGGTCCTACCCTACGAGCAGTACTTC
. . TRBJ2-7 TRBV28 CASSLVARAYEQYF TGTGCCAGCAGTTTAGTCGCGAGGGCCTACGAGCAGTACTTC
many . TRBJ2-7 TRBV6-5 CASSYSGSEQYF TGTGCCAGCAGTTACTCGGGTTCCGAGCAGTACTTC
few TRBD2 TRBJ2-5 TRBV13 CASSPSLGGQETQYF TGTGCCAGCAGCCCCTCGCTGGGGGGGCAAGAGACCCAGTACTTC
. TRBD2 TRBJ2-1 TRBV6-2/TRBV6-3 CASSTPGLVYNEQFF TGTGCCAGCAGCACACCGGGACTAGTCTACAATGAGCAGTTCTTC
few . TRBJ2-7 TRBV7-9 CASSSPGSYEQYF TGTGCCAGCAGCTCTCCCGGGTCCTACGAGCAGTACTTC
. . TRBJ2-7 TRBV4-1 CASSQEKGQQYEQYF TGCGCCAGCAGCCAAGAGAAAGGACAGCAATACGAGCAGTACTTC
. . TRBJ1-1 TRBV7-2 CASSQPGRTQNTEAFF TGTGCCAGCAGCCAACCCGGGAGGACGCAGAACACTGAAGCTTTCTTT
few . TRBJ1-2 TRBV12-3/TRBV12-4 CASSIGPGYGYTF TGTGCCAGCAGTATCGGACCGGGTTATGGCTACACCTTC
. . TRBJ2-7 TRBV27 CASKVGGATYEQYF TGTGCCAGCAAAGTGGGGGGGGCTACCTACGAGCAGTACTTC
few TRBD2 TRBJ2-1 TRBV3-1 CASSQFQLAGVQFF TGTGCCAGCAGCCAATTTCAGCTAGCGGGAGTGCAGTTCTTC
. . TRBJ1-2 TRBV5-1 CASSLRGAATNYGYTF TGCGCCAGCAGCCTGCGGGGGGCAGCCACTAACTATGGCTACACCTTC
few TRBD2 TRBJ2-7 TRBV4-1 CASSQRGLPLYEQYF TGCGCCAGCAGCCAGCGGGGACTACCGCTCTACGAGCAGTACTTC
few . TRBJ1-3 TRBV19 CASSINSVSGNTIYF TGTGCCAGTAGTATAAATTCAGTATCTGGAAACACCATATATTTT
. . TRBJ1-1 TRBV5-3 CASREQDMNTEAFF TGTGCCAGCAGGGAACAGGACATGAACACTGAAGCTTTCTTT
many . TRBJ1-1 TRBV20-1 CSARDAGHQEAFF TGCAGTGCTAGAGACGCGGGACACCAGGAAGCTTTCTTT
. . TRBJ2-1 TRBV2 CASSGYEDEQFF TGTGCCAGCAGTGGATACGAAGATGAGCAGTTCTTC
few TRBD2 TRBJ2-2 TRBV27 CASGGSAVGGTGELFF TGTGCCAGCGGCGGGAGCGCGGTGGGGGGCACCGGGGAGCTGTTTTTT
many . TRBJ1-1 TRBV12-3/TRBV12-4 CASRPVMNTEAFF TGTGCCAGCAGGCCGGTCATGAACACTGAAGCTTTCTTT
. . TRBJ1-1 TRBV6-4 CASTSSWGDTEAFF TGTGCCAGCACCTCGTCCTGGGGAGATACTGAAGCTTTCTTT
. TRBD2 TRBJ2-7 TRBV30 CAWASGLHYEQYF TGTGCCTGGGCTAGCGGGCTACACTACGAGCAGTACTTC
. . TRBJ1-6 TRBV13 CASSSTVVNTPLHF TGTGCCAGCAGCTCGACAGTAGTAAATACACCCCTCCACTTT
many . TRBJ2-1 TRBV28 CASSRTPNEQFF TGTGCCAGCAGCAGGACCCCCAATGAGCAGTTCTTC
many TRBD2 TRBJ2-3 TRBV7-9 CASSSGPGLAGGRTSTDTQYF TGTGCCAGCAGCTCCGGACCGGGACTAGCGGGGGGGCGAACTAGCACAGATACGCAGTATTTT
few . TRBJ2-5 TRBV7-2 CASSLRDRQETQYF TGTGCCAGCAGCTTACGTGACAGACAAGAGACCCAGTACTTC
many TRBD1 TRBJ2-7 TRBV6-6 CASSQSTGGIYEQYF TGTGCCAGCAGCCAATCGACAGGGGGCATCTACGAGCAGTACTTC
. TRBD1 TRBJ2-7 TRBV12-3/TRBV12-4 CASSRSDREDYEQYF TGTGCCAGCAGTCGATCGGACAGGGAGGACTACGAGCAGTACTTC
. . TRBJ1-1 TRBV6-1 CASSMGSRTSTTEAFF TGTGCCAGCAGTATGGGGTCGCGCACTAGTACCACTGAAGCTTTCTTT
many TRBD2 TRBJ2-6 TRBV15 CATSRDATSELSGANVLTF TGTGCCACCAGCAGAGACGCGACTAGCGAGCTCTCTGGGGCCAACGTCCTGACTTTC
. . TRBJ2-1 TRBV6-2/TRBV6-3 CASSYQAAAYNEQFF TGTGCCAGCAGTTACCAGGCGGCCGCCTACAATGAGCAGTTCTTC
. TRBD2 TRBJ2-7 TRBV10-3 CAIGAGGTYEQYF TGTGCCATCGGAGCGGGAGGTACTTACGAGCAGTACTTC
. TRBD1 TRBJ1-5 TRBV19 CASSISSGGYQPQHF TGTGCCAGTAGTATATCATCAGGGGGCTATCAGCCCCAGCATTTT
many TRBD1 TRBJ2-7 TRBV6-2/TRBV6-3 CARWDSNYEQYF TGTGCCAGATGGGACAGTAACTACGAGCAGTACTTC
. . TRBJ1-2 TRBV12-3/TRBV12-4 CASRSNRQGGYGYTF TGTGCCAGCAGATCCAATCGGCAGGGAGGGTATGGCTACACCTTC
once . TRBJ2-1 TRBV10-1 CASSESGLSNEQLF TGCGCCAGCAGTGAGTCGGGGCTTAGCAATGAGCAGCTCTTC
. TRBD2 TRBJ2-7 TRBV7-2 CASSLSGTSRGQYF TGTGCCAGCAGCTTATCCGGGACTAGTAGGGGGCAGTACTTC
many . TRBJ1-1 TRBV27 CASSFGGLGHPNTEAFF TGTGCCAGCAGTTTCGGGGGCTTGGGCCATCCAAACACTGAAGCTTTCTTT
few . TRBJ2-1 TRBV2 CASSDWSSYNEQFF TGTGCCAGCAGTGACTGGTCGTCCTACAATGAGCAGTTCTTC
many . TRBJ1-6 TRBV12-3/TRBV12-4 CASSFGQGGSPLHF TGTGCCAGCAGTTTTGGGCAGGGCGGCTCACCCCTCCACTTT
many . TRBJ1-2 TRBV12-3/TRBV12-4 CASRDKTGYGYTF TGTGCCAGCAGAGATAAGACAGGCTATGGCTACACCTTC
few . TRBJ2-1 TRBV14 CASSQSLQEGTPLDEQFF TGTGCCAGCAGCCAGAGTCTTCAAGAGGGGACTCCTCTGGATGAGCAGTTCTTC
many . TRBJ1-5 TRBV6-6 CASSQGPSNQPQHF TGTGCCAGCAGTCAGGGTCCCAGCAATCAGCCCCAGCATTTT
. . TRBJ2-2 TRBV7-9 CASSSNRDTSTGELFF TGTGCCAGCAGCTCCAACCGGGACACAAGCACCGGGGAGCTGTTTTTT
. . TRBJ2-3 TRBV3-1 CASSQGTFTTSTDTQYF TGTGCCAGCAGCCAAGGGACATTCACTACTAGCACAGATACGCAGTATTTT
few TRBD1 TRBJ2-2 TRBV7-9 CASSSPTGDPGELFF TGTGCCAGCAGCTCCCCGACAGGGGACCCCGGGGAGCTGTTTTTT
many TRBD2 TRBJ2-3 TRBV25-1 CASSEYGGGTDTQYF TGTGCCAGCAGTGAATACGGGGGGGGCACAGATACGCAGTATTTT
many . TRBJ1-1 TRBV30 CAWSLHTEAFF TGTGCCTGGAGTCTACACACTGAAGCTTTCTTT
. TRBD2 TRBJ2-3 TRBV10-3 CAIGDGLAGRTDTQYF TGTGCCATCGGTGACGGGCTAGCGGGGCGCACAGATACGCAGTATTTT
. . TRBJ2-5 TRBV10-3 CAIAGLQETQYF TGTGCCATCGCAGGGCTCCAAGAGACCCAGTACTTC
. . TRBJ1-1 TRBV30 CAWKTNTEAFF TGTGCCTGGAAGACGAACACTGAAGCTTTCTTT